The rows below give T cell receptor beta chains drawn from one sample of a study of control samples from healthy donors and cancer patients. Some clones are missing from TCRdb's copy, which holds only in-frame ones; the method was immunoSEQ multiplex PCR. This sample has over 150,000 clones; roughly 94% occur once, and the top ten carry about 14%. Source material: PBMCs. The receptors here all came from a man aged 60-69 years with colorectal cancer. The CDR3 runs from the conserved cysteine through the conserved F or W. A D gene is named only where the DNA matches it firmly. Size tells how often a clone was seen (once, few, many) or the class of an expanded clone, and some rows leave it out.

J,V,size,D,length,CDR3,DNA
TRBJ2-3,TRBV27,NA,NA,14,CASSASVGADTQYF,TGTGCCAGCAGTGCGTCGGTCGGCGCAGATACGCAGTATTTT
TRBJ2-1,TRBV7-9,NA,NA,14,CASSFRTTYNEQFF,TGTGCCAGCAGCTTCCGGACTACCTACAATGAGCAGTTCTTC
TRBJ2-5,TRBV5-1,NA,TRBD1,14,CASSVQGAGETQYF,TGCGCCAGCAGCGTACAGGGGGCAGGTGAGACCCAGTACTTC
TRBJ2-7,TRBV19,once,NA,14,CASSNSGGLYEQYF,TGTGCCAGTAGTAACTCCGGGGGTCTCTACGAGCAGTACTTC
TRBJ1-2,TRBV24-1,NA,NA,13,CATSDWGFNGYTF,TGTGCCACCAGCGATTGGGGTTTCAATGGCTACACCTTC
TRBJ1-1,TRBV4-1,NA,TRBD1,15,CASSQADRENTEAFF,TGCGCCAGCAGCCAAGCAGACAGGGAGAACACTGAAGCTTTCTTT
TRBJ2-7,TRBV7-2,once,NA,16,CASSLARATGIYEQYF,TGTGCCAGCAGCTTAGCGCGGGCTACCGGGATCTACGAGCAGTACTTC
TRBJ1-6,TRBV2,NA,NA,15,CASSADSSYNSPLHF,TGTGCCAGCAGTGCGGATAGCTCCTATAATTCACCCCTCCACTTT
TRBJ1-3,TRBV18,NA,NA,14,CASSVTNSGNTIYF,TGTGCCAGCTCAGTGACAAACTCTGGAAACACCATATATTTT
TRBJ2-3,TRBV7-9,once,TRBD2,16,CASSPWTSGGADTQYF,TGTGCCAGCAGCCCCTGGACTAGCGGGGGGGCGGATACGCAGTATTTT
TRBJ2-5,TRBV2,NA,NA,13,CASSEAARETQYF,TGTGCCAGCAGTGAAGCCGCAAGGGAGACCCAGTACTTC
TRBJ1-1,TRBV7-9,NA,TRBD1,13,CASSSRQGATAFF,TGTGCCAGCAGCTCAAGACAGGGGGCGACGGCTTTCTTT
TRBJ2-7,TRBV19,NA,NA,15,CASSLTGGAGYEQYF,TGTGCCAGTAGTCTTACGGGGGGCGCCGGCTACGAGCAGTACTTC
TRBJ2-3,TRBV27,NA,TRBD2,16,CASSISGGVLVDTQYF,TGTGCCAGCAGTATTAGCGGGGGGGTGCTCGTAGATACGCAGTATTTT
TRBJ2-7,TRBV28,NA,NA,12,CASKRLAGEQYF,TGTGCCAGCAAAAGGTTGGCTGGGGAGCAGTACTTC
TRBJ2-3,TRBV18,NA,NA,14,CASSPLGGTDTQYF,TGTGCCAGCTCACCACTCGGGGGTACAGATACGCAGTATTTT
TRBJ1-4,TRBV12-3/TRBV12-4,NA,NA,13,CASTPTGYEKLFF,TGTGCCAGCACCCCGACAGGATACGAAAAACTGTTTTTT
TRBJ2-7,TRBV6-5,NA,TRBD1,12,CAKGTDSYEQYF,TGTGCCAAGGGGACAGACTCCTACGAGCAGTACTTC
TRBJ1-2,TRBV6-6,NA,NA,14,CASSYSEGVHGYTF,TGTGCCAGCAGTTACTCGGAGGGTGTCCATGGCTACACCTTC
TRBJ2-1,TRBV2,NA,TRBD1,14,CASSQTDRGNEQFF,TGTGCCAGCAGCCAAACGGACAGGGGCAATGAGCAGTTCTTC
TRBJ1-5,TRBV19,NA,NA,14,CASSLGQSNQPQHF,TGTGCCAGTAGCCTCGGACAGAGCAATCAGCCCCAGCATTTT
TRBJ2-5,TRBV30,NA,TRBD1,12,CAWAGQEETQYF,TGTGCCTGGGCGGGACAGGAAGAGACCCAGTACTTC
TRBJ1-2,TRBV6-5,NA,TRBD1,14,CASSSDRVGYGYTF,TGTGCCAGCAGTTCGGACAGGGTTGGCTATGGCTACACCTTC
TRBJ2-2,TRBV7-2,NA,TRBD1,14,CASSPPQGTGELFF,TGTGCCAGCAGCCCACCACAGGGGACCGGGGAGCTGTTTTTT
TRBJ2-3,TRBV11-2,NA,NA,15,CASSFGRWGTDTQYF,TGTGCCAGCAGCTTCGGCAGGTGGGGCACAGATACGCAGTATTTT
TRBJ1-1,TRBV5-1,few,NA,12,CASSPGNTEAFF,TGCGCCAGCAGCCCCGGGAACACTGAAGCTTTCTTT
TRBJ1-2,TRBV7-2,NA,NA,13,CASSRGDNYGYTF,TGTGCCAGCAGCCGCGGAGATAACTATGGCTACACCTTC
TRBJ1-6,TRBV3-1/TRBV3-2,NA,NA,15,CASSQDFGGNSPLHF,TGTGCCAGCAGCCAAGATTTCGGCGGAAATTCACCCCTCCACTTT
TRBJ2-3,TRBV5-1,NA,NA,15,CASRLEGSSTDTQYF,TGCGCCAGCCGTCTTGAGGGGTCTAGCACAGATACGCAGTATTTT
TRBJ1-4,TRBV4-1,NA,NA,16,CASSQAAQGRYEKLFF,TGCGCCAGCAGCCAAGCTGCCCAGGGAAGGTATGAAAAACTGTTTTTT
TRBJ2-3,TRBV9,NA,TRBD2,14,CASSVELAGETQYF,TGTGCCAGCAGCGTAGAGCTAGCGGGGGAGACGCAGTATTTT
TRBJ1-4,TRBV5-4,NA,NA,14,CASRGGLYDEKLFF,TGTGCCAGCAGGGGGGGTCTCTACGACGAAAAACTGTTTTTT